These 14 T cell receptor beta chains share one sample of origin, sequenced in a study of blood T cells in healthy people across ages. Through a sample-barcoded 5' primer and a J-beta primer mix, a second PCR was run for roughly 7 to 12 cycles. MiXCR was run by TCRdb on the 5' RACE reads, yielding one entry per CDR3 protein. The sample has some 1.1 million distinct CDR3 sequences, around two fifths seen once. Input material: blood. All receptors derive from a man younger than 35 in good health.

The rearrangement uses TRBV7-2 and TRBJ1-3; D possibly corresponds to TRBD1 (5 bases). Trimming stripped 5 bases from V and 0 bases from J, with 11 bases between. Germline lookup yields CDR1 SGHTA and CDR2 FQGNSA. The CDR3 is made up of 15 amino acids. The DNA for the CDR3 is TGTGCCAGCAGCCGAGGCGACAGCTCTGGAAACACCATATATTTT. Translation: CASSRGDSSGNTIYF.

Notes on this clonotype: This may stem from a read error, because a much larger clone lies one nucleotide away. CDR3 sequence reads: CASSVEGYDEKLFF. The DNA for the CDR3 is TGTGCCAGCAGCGTAGAGGGTTACGATGAAAAACTGTTTTTT. The chain employs TRBV7-2 and TRBJ1-4; D unresolved. The CDR3 totals 14 residues. Trimming stripped 5 bases from V and 6 bases from J, with 13 bases between. Germline CDR1 SGHTA, CDR2 FQGNSA.

This clonotype was detected once. This chain links TRBV2 with TRBJ2-3; D could derive from TRBD1 or TRBD2 (7 bases each). Germline-derived CDR1 and CDR2 are SNHLY and FYNNEI. Trimming removed 1 base at V and 5 bases at J, with 16 bases between. This CDR3 spans 16 amino acids. The CDR3 DNA follows: TGTGCCAGCAGTGAAGGGGGGAGGGGGCTAAGAGATACGCAGTATTTT. Encoded protein: CASSEGGRGLRDTQYF. Looking up the rest from reference TRBV2 and TRBJ2-3 gives the full variable domain: EPEVTQTPSHQVTQMGQEVILRCVPISNHLYFYWYRQILGQKVEFLVSFYNNEISEKSEIFDDQFSVERPDGSNFTLKIRSTKLEDSAMYFCASSEGGRGLRDTQYFGPGTRLTVL.

A few counts support this clonotype. The chain uses TRBV6-6 and TRBJ1-5; 7 nucleotides agree with TRBD1. The CDR3 has 15 amino acids. V was clipped by 5 bases and J by 1 base; unmatched bases: 5. CDR1 is MNHNY, CDR2 SVGAGI, per germline (reference sequence). The chain's CDR3 is CASSRQGRSNQPQHF. The CDR3 DNA is TGTGCCAGCAGTCGACAGGGCCGGAGCAATCAGCCCCAGCATTTT.

The chain has TRBV6-2 or TRBV6-3 and TRBJ1-4, with a weak D call TRBD1 (5 bases). The germline V and J ends were trimmed by 6 bases and 8 bases, with 19 bases remaining between them. The CDR3 runs 15 residues. The germline gives CDR1 MNHEY, CDR2 SVGEGT. The CDR3 loop is CASSSAGTAQEKLFF. The CDR3 nucleotides read TGTGCCAGCAGCTCCGCTGGGACCGCGCAGGAAAAACTGTTTTTT.

The J gene is TRBJ2-3, the V gene TRBV6-2 or TRBV6-3; D is ambiguous. CDR1 is MNHEY and CDR2 is SVGEGT in the germline V gene. Between the trimmed V and J ends, which lost 2 bases and 2 bases, there was a span of 8 bases. CDR3 size: 14 residues. As DNA, the CDR3 is TGTGCCAGCAGTTACGCCTCACCCACAGATACGCAGTATTTT. It translates to CASSYASPTDTQYF.

Worth noting for this clonotype: One end of the junction varies from germline; a read error may be responsible. J is TRBJ1-2 and V is TRBV16, with TRBD1 matching over 7 bases. CDR1 KGHSY and CDR2 FQNENV come from the germline V gene. The CDR3 is 16 amino acids. The CDR3 nucleotides read TGTGCCGGCAGTCCTTCGACAGGGAACGGGGACTATGGCTACACCTTC. It specifies CAGSPSTGNGDYGYTF.

This clonotype was observed a few times. The chain combines TRBV4-3 with TRBJ2-4; 12 bases match TRBD1. From germline, CDR1 is LGHNA and CDR2 YSLEER. The CDR3 totals 20 residues. The J segment lost 0 bases and the V segment lost 0 bases, leaving 9 bases of the junction unmatched. CDR3 in DNA: TGCGCCAGCAGCCAAGATCGGGGACAGGGGGCAGGCCTAGCCAAAAACATTCAGTACTTC. Amino acids: CASSQDRGQGAGLAKNIQYF.

In this sample, this clonotype turned up a few times. The chain couples TRBV5-1 to TRBJ2-3, with TRBD1 matching over 7 bases. Germline V gene data show CDR1 as SGHRS and CDR2 as YFSETQ. The V gene end was trimmed by 0 bases and the J gene end by 5 bases; junction bases not matched to a gene: 3. The CDR3 extends over 14 amino acids. Here the CDR3 DNA reads TGCGCCAGCAGCTTGGGCACAGGGGTAGATACGCAGTATTTT. Translated: CASSLGTGVDTQYF.

The chain links TRBV29-1 to TRBJ1-2, with 7 nucleotides matching TRBD1. CDR1 is SQVTM and CDR2 is ANQGSEA in the germline V gene. The CDR3 sequence is 11 residues long. V lost 7 bases and J lost 6; bases outside the gene matches: 5. CDR3 amino acids: CSADGQDGYTF. DNA of the CDR3: TGCAGCGCCGATGGACAGGATGGCTACACCTTC.

This clonotype occurred a few times. The genes are TRBV5-1 and TRBJ1-2, with TRBD1 as a possible D gene (6 bases). Germline values: CDR1 SGHRS, CDR2 YFSETQ. The CDR3 is made up of 14 amino acids. The V and J ends lost 0 bases and 4 bases respectively, with 10 bases between them. The CDR3 DNA reads as TGCGCCAGCAGCTTGGAAGGGGACACCTATGGCTACACCTTC. Amino acids: CASSLEGDTYGYTF.

This clonotype was seen only a few times. The V and J genes are TRBV5-5 and TRBJ1-2; 7 bases line up with TRBD1. Germline V gene sequence: CDR1 SGHKS, CDR2 YYEKEE (reference sequence). This CDR3 comprises 15 residues. Trimming took 0 bases from V and 5 from J; bases not matched to a gene: 7. CDR3 sequence: CASSLVGGEGYGYTF. The CDR3 nucleotides read TGTGCCAGCAGCTTGGTAGGGGGCGAAGGATATGGCTACACCTTC.

The genes are TRBV6-2 or TRBV6-3 and TRBJ2-2; TRBD1 might be the D (5 bases). In germline, CDR1 is MNHEY, CDR2 SVGEGT. The V gene lost 6 bases and the J gene lost 1 base, with 15 bases spanning the gap. The CDR3 is 16 residues long. CDR3 coding DNA: TGTGCCAGCAGACCAACACGGCAGGGGAACACCGGGGAGCTGTTTTTT. Translated, it gives CASRPTRQGNTGELFF.

The V gene is TRBV7-2, the J gene TRBJ1-2; a weak D match, TRBD1 (5 bases). Germline CDR1 SGHTA, CDR2 FQGNSA. This CDR3 has 14 residues. The V gene lost 5 bases and the J gene lost 3 bases, with 13 bases spanning the gap. CDR3 sequence reads: CASSRSQGDYGYTF. The CDR3 coding sequence is TGTGCCAGCAGCCGCTCCCAGGGCGACTATGGCTACACCTTC.